This passage covers 30 T cell receptor beta chains from one sample sequenced in a study of spatial heterogeneity in lung cancer (dated by TCRdb to the late 2010s). The label giving this sample's time point can be read as: sample taken at primary tumor resection. Whole RNA extracted from tumor and nontumor lung tissue, or from cryopreserved PBMC samples, was used for TCR sequencing without cell sorting. The library was produced with 5' RACE. TCRdb shows the sequencer as NextSeq 500. The public reads were run again by TCRdb, first through fastp at Q25 and then through MiXCR, and only productive beta chains were kept. Rows matching on CDR3 protein sequence are summarized as one entry with the most common DNA and genes. A total of over 10,000 distinct CDR3 sequences appear in this sample, over 11% of them only once. The ten largest clones add up to roughly 2.6% of the sample. Material: PBMCs, obtained at surgery. These TCRs come from a female donor with early-stage non-small cell lung cancer.

Many counts were recorded for this clonotype. The chain combines TRBV18 with TRBJ2-3, with D unresolved. The V end was cut by 2 bases, the J end by 4 bases, with 13 bases between. In germline, CDR1 is KGHSH, CDR2 LQKENI. The CDR3 runs to 15 residues. Here the CDR3 DNA reads TGTGCCAGCTCACCAAAGCCTCTCGGTGCAGATACGCAGTATTTT. Amino acid sequence: CASSPKPLGADTQYF.

This clonotype ranks as large. The chain uses TRBV4-1 and TRBJ2-1; D not resolved. Per germline, CDR1 MGHRA and CDR2 YSYEKL. V lost 3 bases to trimming and J lost 2 bases, with 11 bases between them. This CDR3 contains 15 residues. In nucleotides, the CDR3 is TGCGCCAGCAGCCACGAGGAACGCACCTACAATGAGCAGTTCTTC. Its translation: CASSHEERTYNEQFF.

Judged by abundance, this clonotype is medium-sized. The chain recombines TRBV7-9 with TRBJ1-4; no clear D gene. The CDR3 sequence is 12 residues long. CDR1 and CDR2 (germline): SEHNR, FQNEAQ (reference sequence). Trimming removed 2 bases at V and 6 bases at J, with 4 bases between. Here the CDR3 reads CASSLNYEKLFF. The CDR3, as DNA: TGTGCCAGCAGCTTAAATTATGAAAAACTGTTTTTT.

The chain has TRBV15 and TRBJ2-5; 8 bases are shared with TRBD1. V lost 6 bases and J lost 3; bases outside the gene matches: 3. The CDR3 runs to 13 residues. The germline V gene encodes CDR1 LNHNV and CDR2 YYDKDF (reference sequence). The DNA of the CDR3 is TGTGCCACCAGAGAGACAGGGGAAGAGACCCAGTACTTC. It is translated as CATRETGEETQYF.

The chain recombines TRBV27 with TRBJ1-1; no definite D call. From germline, CDR1 is MNHEY and CDR2 SMNVEV (reference sequence). The ends were cut back, 3 bases at V and 4 bases at J, with 12 bases in the middle. This CDR3 is built from 14 residues. CDR3 sequence (DNA): TGTGCCAGCAGTTTGGGCCTAGGAAGCACTGAAGCTTTCTTT. It codes for CASSLGLGSTEAFF.

By sample share, this clonotype is medium-sized. The V and J genes are TRBV7-6 and TRBJ2-1; D is unclear. V was pared by 0 bases and J by 4 bases, with 4 bases between. The CDR3 spans 13 residues. Per germline, CDR1 SGHVS and CDR2 FNYEAQ. The CDR3 DNA sequence: TGTGCCAGCAGCTTAGCGCAATACAATGAGCAGTTCTTC. Translation gives CASSLAQYNEQFF. The whole variable domain, filled in from reference TRBV7-6 and TRBJ2-1, reads GAGVSQSPRYKVTKRGQDVALRCDPISGHVSLYWYRQALGQGPEFLTYFNYEAQQDKSGLPNDRFSAERPEGSISTLTIQRTEQRDSAMYRCASSLAQYNEQFFGPGTRLTVL.

This clonotype is medium-sized. The chain recombines TRBV10-2 with TRBJ2-1; 11 nucleotides match TRBD2. The V segment lost 6 bases and the J segment 6 bases; nucleotides outside the gene matches: 7. Germline V gene data show CDR1 as WSHSY and CDR2 as SAAADI. This CDR3 spans 15 amino acids. DNA for the CDR3: TGCGCCAGCAGCGATTTAGCGGGGGGGCTCAATGAGCAGTTCTTC. Protein sequence: CASSDLAGGLNEQFF.

The rearrangement links TRBV6-4 to TRBJ2-3; D gene unclear. Trimming pared 4 bases from V and 1 base from J, leaving 12 bases between. Looked up from germline, CDR1 is MRHNA and CDR2 is SNTAGT. This CDR3 is built from 15 residues. The DNA of the CDR3 is TGTGCCAGCAGTGTTGGGCGGACCCGCACAGATACGCAGTATTTT. It specifies CASSVGRTRTDTQYF.

Comment on this clonotype: A read error may produce the germline difference seen at one junction end. The chain has TRBV5-1 and TRBJ2-2; D possibly corresponds to TRBD2 (5 bases). The CDR3 length is 14 residues. CDR1 and CDR2 from the germline V gene are SGHRS and YFSETQ. CDR3 coding DNA: TGCGCCAACAGCTTGGTGGGAGCGACCGGGGAGCTGTTTTTT. This codes for CANSLVGATGELFF.

Sample share makes this clonotype medium-sized. The chain combines TRBV12-5 with TRBJ2-5; 7 nucleotides match TRBD2. CDR1 and CDR2 (germline): LGHNT, FRNRAP. This CDR3 contains 16 residues. V trimming: 6 bases; J trimming: 4 bases; junction bases outside the gene matches: 14. CDR3 in amino acids: CASGPQMTSIPETQYF. CDR3 coding DNA: TGTGCTAGTGGACCTCAAATGACTAGCATCCCAGAGACCCAGTACTTC. The full variable domain, with the rest looked up from reference TRBV12-5 and TRBJ2-5, is DARVTQTPRHKVTEMGQEVTMRCQPILGHNTVFWYRQTMMQGLELLAYFRNRAPLDDSGMPKDRFSAEMPDATLATLKIQPSEPRDSAVYFCASGPQMTSIPETQYFGPGTRLLVL.

The table lists this clonotype with many counts. This chain links TRBV3-1 with TRBJ2-6, with TRBD2 identical over 11 bases. Germline V gives CDR1 LGHDT, CDR2 YNNKEL (reference sequence). Losses at the gene ends were 4 bases for V and 4 bases for J; bases not matched to a gene: 18. This CDR3 is 21 amino acids long. The CDR3 loop is CASSPQLLAGGFQGGANVLTF. DNA of the CDR3: TGTGCCAGCAGCCCCCAACTTCTAGCGGGGGGATTCCAGGGCGGGGCCAACGTCCTGACTTTC.

This clonotype qualifies as medium-sized. V gene TRBV7-2 combines with J gene TRBJ2-1; D is possibly TRBD2 (5 bases). CDR1 is SGHTA, CDR2 FQGNSA, per germline. The CDR3 totals 13 residues. V lost 0 bases and J 8 bases, leaving 8 bases between the germline ends. CDR3 DNA: TGTGCCAGCAGCTTAGCTTCCGGGGATGAGCAGTTCTTC. As protein: CASSLASGDEQFF.

This clonotype rates as medium-sized (0.01 to 0.1%). This chain connects TRBV5-1 to TRBJ2-5, with 14 bases lining up with TRBD2. V trimming: 4 bases; J trimming: 3 bases; junction bases outside the gene matches: 11. Germline CDR1 is SGHRS and CDR2 is YFSETQ. The CDR3 runs to 18 residues. The CDR3 region has the DNA TGCGCCAGCAGCCGGACCGGGACTAGCGGGAGTGGGAAAGAGACCCAGTACTTC. Its translation is CASSRTGTSGSGKETQYF.

This clonotype qualifies as medium-sized. V and J are TRBV7-9 and TRBJ2-3, with 9 bases matching TRBD2. Germline V gene data show CDR1 as SEHNR and CDR2 as FQNEAQ (reference sequence). There are 15 residues in the CDR3. The V gene end was trimmed by 1 base and the J gene end by 8 bases; junction bases not matched to a gene: 7. The CDR3 loop is CASSLVSSGVGTQYF. Written as DNA, the CDR3 is TGTGCCAGCAGCTTAGTATCTAGCGGGGTCGGTACGCAGTATTTT.

The chain combines TRBV6-2 or TRBV6-3 with TRBJ2-4; 11 nucleotides line up with TRBD2. The CDR3 is made up of 18 amino acids. The V gene end was trimmed by 6 bases and the J gene end by 0 bases; junction bases not matched to a gene: 10. The germline V gene encodes CDR1 MNHEY and CDR2 SVGEGT. As DNA, the CDR3 is TGTGCCAGCAGGCAGACTAGCGGGGAGCCGGGAGCCAAAAACATTCAGTACTTC. Its translation is CASRQTSGEPGAKNIQYF.

This clonotype is medium-sized. The chain links TRBV3-1 to TRBJ2-3; the D is unclear. V was cut by 1 base and J by 3 bases, with 2 bases left in between. CDR1 is LGHDT, CDR2 YNNKEL, per germline (reference sequence). The CDR3 spans 12 residues. The CDR3 loop reads CASSQVTDTQYF. CDR3 coding DNA: TGTGCCAGCAGCCAAGTTACAGATACGCAGTATTTT.

This clonotype was counted between two and nine times. This chain links TRBV4-1 with TRBJ2-7, with D possibly matching TRBD1 (7 bases). Trimming stripped 3 bases from V and 7 bases from J, with 13 bases between. CDR1 MGHRA and CDR2 YSYEKL come from the germline V gene. This CDR3 contains 13 residues. CDR3 residues: CASSHAPGGEQYF. The DNA for the CDR3 is TGCGCCAGCAGCCATGCGCCAGGGGGGGAGCAGTACTTC.

The table lists this clonotype with many counts. The CDR3 sequence is CASSEEGRGPGEQYF. The CDR3 region has the DNA TGTGCCAGCAGTGAAGAAGGACGCGGACCGGGGGAGCAGTACTTC. The chain employs TRBV25-1 and TRBJ2-7; possible D gene TRBD2, 5 bases. The germline V and J ends were trimmed by 2 bases and 7 bases, with 18 bases remaining between them. Germline-derived CDR1 and CDR2 are MGHDK and SYGVNS. The CDR3 covers 15 residues.

This clonotype was picked up a small number of times. The chain is built from TRBV6-5 and TRBJ2-1; maybe TRBD1 (5 bases). This CDR3 comprises 13 residues. CDR1 MNHEY and CDR2 SVGAGI come from the germline V gene. V gave up 5 bases and J gave up 8 bases, with 13 bases separating them. CDR3 sequence: CASSTPGRDEQFF. The CDR3 DNA follows: TGTGCCAGCAGTACCCCCGGCAGGGATGAGCAGTTCTTC.

The sample holds a few counts of this clonotype. The rearrangement joins TRBV29-1 to TRBJ1-1; a weak D match, TRBD1 (6 bases). The CDR3 contains 13 residues. The ends were cut back, 7 bases at V and 4 bases at J, with 16 bases in the middle. Germline assignment: CDR1 SQVTM and CDR2 ANQGSEA. The CDR3 DNA is TGCAGCGCCCACGGAGGGGGAGGCACTGAAGCTTTCTTT. Encoded protein: CSAHGGGGTEAFF.

This clonotype was observed many times. V usage is TRBV6-2 or TRBV6-3 and J usage is TRBJ1-5; D unclear. Trimming took 7 bases from V and 2 from J, leaving 15 bases between them. From germline, CDR1 is MNHEY and CDR2 SVGEGT. This CDR3 is built from 15 residues. The CDR3 sequence is CASNGAGDGNQPQHF. CDR3 sequence (DNA): TGTGCCAGCAATGGTGCGGGCGATGGCAATCAGCCCCAGCATTTT.

By share, this clonotype counts as medium-sized. V and J are TRBV18 and TRBJ2-7; TRBD2 aligns across 7 bases. Germline CDR1 and CDR2: KGHSH and LQKENI. V shed 3 bases and J 5 bases; nucleotides not matched to a gene: 1. There are 12 residues in the CDR3. CDR3 loop: CASSPRGNEQYF. The CDR3 DNA reads as TGTGCCAGCTCACCGCGGGGGAACGAGCAGTACTTC.

This clonotype was found many times. V and J are TRBV7-2 and TRBJ2-1; D gene unclear. The CDR3 runs to 15 residues. Trimming removed 4 bases from V and 1 base from J, with 11 bases in between. Germline CDR1 reads SGHTA; CDR2 reads FQGNSA. In nucleotides, the CDR3 is TGTGCCAGCAGCTCTCATCCCGTTTCCTACAATGAGCAGTTCTTC. Amino acids: CASSSHPVSYNEQFF.

By sample share, this clonotype is medium-sized. The chain is built from TRBV7-9 and TRBJ2-3; TRBD2 is a possible D gene (6 bases). V shed 4 bases and J shed 3 bases, with 14 bases lying between them. The germline V gene has CDR1 SEHNR and CDR2 FQNEAQ (reference sequence). The CDR3 is 15 amino acids. The CDR3 protein is CASSSGLYETDTQYF. As DNA, the CDR3 is TGTGCCAGCAGCTCGGGACTGTACGAGACAGATACGCAGTATTTT. The full variable domain, rest sourced from reference TRBV7-9 and TRBJ2-3, is DTGVSQNPRHKITKRGQNVTFRCDPISEHNRLYWYRQTLGQGPEFLTYFQNEAQLEKSRLLSDRFSAERPKGSFSTLEIQRTEQGDSAMYLCASSSGLYETDTQYFGPGTRLTVL.

Of note for this clonotype: The junction shows a germline mismatch at one end, possibly a read error. J is TRBJ2-1 and V is TRBV4-1; TRBD1 matches at 9 bases. Germline V gene lookup returns CDR1 MGHRA and CDR2 YSYEKL. The CDR3 sequence is 16 residues long. The CDR3 DNA follows: TGCGTCAGCAGCCCAACCCGGGACAGGGCTAGCAATGAGCAGTTCTTC. Translation: CVSSPTRDRASNEQFF.

This clonotype was seen at least ten times. The J gene is TRBJ1-2, the V gene TRBV10-3, with 8 bases that match TRBD1. Trimming removed 7 bases from V and 2 bases from J; junction bases left unmatched: 9. Germline CDR1 ENHRY, CDR2 SYGVKD. CDR3 length equals 15 residues. The CDR3 here is CAINPTGGQNYGYTF. CDR3 nucleotides: TGTGCCATCAATCCAACAGGGGGTCAAAACTATGGCTACACCTTC.

This clonotype was recorded at least ten times. V gene TRBV2 combines with J gene TRBJ2-1; D might be TRBD1 (5 bases). Per the germline V gene, CDR1 is SNHLY and CDR2 is FYNNEI. The germline V and J ends were trimmed by 1 base and 5 bases, with 9 bases remaining between them. The CDR3 covers 14 residues. CDR3 coding DNA: TGTGCCAGCAGTGAAGAGGGGAACGACAATGAGCAGTTCTTC. Translation gives CASSEEGNDNEQFF.

This clonotype was observed at least ten times. CDR3 sequence: CASSLNLQETQYF. As DNA, the CDR3 is TGTGCCAGCAGCTTAAATCTACAAGAGACCCAGTACTTC. This chain uses TRBV11-3 with TRBJ2-5; D unclear. Germline assignment: CDR1 SGHNT and CDR2 YENEEA. The CDR3 contains 13 residues. V was trimmed by 2 bases and J by 2 bases, leaving 6 bases between them.

This clonotype was counted only a few times. The V gene is TRBV29-1, the J gene TRBJ1-5, with D unresolved. Germline V gene lookup returns CDR1 SQVTM and CDR2 ANQGSEA. V lost 0 bases, J lost 11 bases, and 14 bases lay in between. This CDR3 contains 13 residues. CDR3 protein: CSVEDPGTLAQHF. DNA of the CDR3: TGCAGCGTTGAAGATCCGGGTACGCTAGCCCAGCATTTT.

This clonotype qualifies as medium-sized. This chain joins TRBV7-9 and TRBJ1-5; 7 bases agree with TRBD1. The germline gives CDR1 SEHNR, CDR2 FQNEAQ (reference sequence). The V gene end was trimmed by 3 bases and the J gene end by 3 bases; junction bases not matched to a gene: 5. This CDR3 contains 15 residues. CDR3: CASSFGTAANQPQHF. The CDR3 coding sequence is TGTGCCAGCAGCTTTGGGACAGCAGCCAATCAGCCCCAGCATTTT.